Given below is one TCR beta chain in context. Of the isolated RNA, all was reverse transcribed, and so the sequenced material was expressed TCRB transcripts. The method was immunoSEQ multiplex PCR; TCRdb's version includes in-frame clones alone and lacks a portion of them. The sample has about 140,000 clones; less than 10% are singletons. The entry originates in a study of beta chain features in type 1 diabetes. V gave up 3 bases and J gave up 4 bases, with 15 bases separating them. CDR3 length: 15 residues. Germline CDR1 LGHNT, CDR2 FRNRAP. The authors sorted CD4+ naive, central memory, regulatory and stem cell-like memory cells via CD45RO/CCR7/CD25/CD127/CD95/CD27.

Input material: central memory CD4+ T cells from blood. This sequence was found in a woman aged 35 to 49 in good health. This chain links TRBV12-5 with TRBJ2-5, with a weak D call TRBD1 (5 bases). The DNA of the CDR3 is TGTGCTAGTGGTTTAGATCAGGGCGGCCGAGAGACCCAGTACTTC. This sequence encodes CASGLDQGGRETQYF.